The next 24 T cell receptor beta chains were all read from a single sample in a study of T cells in Graves' hyperthyroidism and ophthalmopathy. The TCR beta CDR3 regions underwent amplification using RNA transcripts as the source. A first-round RT-PCR of the TCR CDR3 used the HTBI primer set. MiXCR, run by TCRdb on the multiplex PCR reads, gives a single entry per CDR3 protein. Of about 690,000 distinct CDR3 sequences listed, around 16% are singletons. Sequenced material: blood. The source of these receptors is a man aged 50 to 59 with Graves' hyperthyroidism.

V gene TRBV11-2 combines with J gene TRBJ2-6, with TRBD1 matching 7 bases. Germline values: CDR1 SGHAT, CDR2 FQNNGV. The CDR3 is 12 amino acids. The V segment lost 4 bases and the J segment 9 bases; nucleotides outside the gene matches: 0. The CDR3 here is CASSWDSNVLTF. As DNA, the CDR3 is TGTGCCAGCAGCTGGGACAGCAACGTCCTGACTTTC.

The V gene is TRBV7-2, the J gene TRBJ1-6, with D possibly TRBD1 on 5 matching bases. Germline V gene data show CDR1 as SGHTA and CDR2 as FQGNSA. With 5 bases removed from V and 7 bases from J, the gap between germline ends came to 12 bases. CDR3 size: 14 residues. DNA of the CDR3: TGTGCCAGCAGCCCACAGGAGGCGAATTCACCCCTCCACTTT. Encoded protein: CASSPQEANSPLHF. Drawing the rest from reference TRBV7-2 and TRBJ1-6, the complete variable domain is GAGVSQSPSNKVTEKGKDVELRCDPISGHTALYWYRQSLGQGLEFLIYFQGNSAPDKSGLPSDRFSAERTGGSVSTLTIQRTQQEDSAVYLCASSPQEANSPLHFGNGTRLTVT.

This chain uses TRBV28 with TRBJ1-5; possibly TRBD1 for D (6 bases). This CDR3 spans 17 amino acids. V was pared by 5 bases and J by 2 bases, with 19 bases between. CDR1 MDHEN and CDR2 SYDVKM come from the germline V gene. For the CDR3, the DNA is TGTGCCAGCAGTACCCAGCCTACAGGGTTTGGCAATCAGCCCCAGCATTTT. Translating it yields CASSTQPTGFGNQPQHF.

V usage is TRBV10-3 and J usage is TRBJ2-3; D ambiguous. The CDR3 spans 17 residues. The V gene's germline CDR1 is ENHRY and CDR2 SYGVKD. Between the trimmed V and J ends, which lost 0 bases and 0 bases, there was a span of 13 bases. CDR3 in amino acids: CAISESNEAVSTDTQYF. CDR3 nucleotides: TGTGCCATCAGTGAGTCAAACGAGGCGGTCAGCACAGATACGCAGTATTTT.

This clonotype was recorded many times. The chain links TRBV6-1 to TRBJ1-6; D ambiguous. The germline V and J ends were trimmed by 6 bases and 0 bases, with 6 bases remaining between them. CDR3 length equals 14 residues. CDR1 is MNHNS, CDR2 SASEGT, per germline. The CDR3 here is CASSRSSYNSPLHF. For the CDR3, the DNA is TGTGCCAGCAGCAGAAGCTCCTATAATTCACCCCTCCACTTT.

This clonotype has a count of ten or more. This chain joins TRBV27 and TRBJ2-1; maybe TRBD2 (5 bases). V was cut by 2 bases and J by 5 bases, with 10 bases left in between. Germline values: CDR1 MNHEY, CDR2 SMNVEV (reference sequence). The CDR3 runs to 14 residues. In DNA form, the CDR3 reads TGTGCCAGCAGTTTAAAGCGGATTAACAATGAGCAGTTCTTC. It translates to CASSLKRINNEQFF.

This clonotype was seen a few times. The chain links TRBV10-3 to TRBJ2-2, with D maybe TRBD2 (6 bases). V was trimmed by 0 bases and J by 4 bases, leaving 9 bases between them. This CDR3 region has 15 residues. Germline V gene lookup returns CDR1 ENHRY and CDR2 SYGVKD. CDR3 sequence (DNA): TGTGCCATCAGTGAGTCTGTTAGCGGCACCGGGGAGCTGTTTTTT. Translating it yields CAISESVSGTGELFF.

This clonotype was found many times. The V call is TRBV10-2, the J call TRBJ2-3, with 14 bases lining up with TRBD2. Trimming cost V 3 bases and J 4 bases; bases outside gene matches: 12. Per the germline V gene, CDR1 is WSHSY and CDR2 is SAAADI. The CDR3 covers 19 residues. This chain's CDR3 is CASSDWGLAGVFIADTQYF. The CDR3, as DNA: TGCGCCAGCAGTGATTGGGGACTAGCGGGAGTTTTTATCGCAGATACGCAGTATTTT.

This sequence joins TRBV9 and TRBJ2-2; no clear D gene. The CDR3 consists of 16 residues. Between the trimmed V and J ends, which lost 0 bases and 1 base, there was a span of 10 bases. CDR1 SGDLS and CDR2 YYNGEE come from the germline V gene. The CDR3 reads CASSVVMGRNTGELFF. CDR3 coding DNA: TGTGCCAGCAGCGTAGTAATGGGTCGGAACACCGGGGAGCTGTTTTTT.

This clonotype has at least ten counts. The rearrangement uses TRBV11-2 and TRBJ1-1; D gene uncertain. The CDR3 extends over 13 amino acids. The V gene's germline CDR1 is SGHAT and CDR2 FQNNGV. V was pared by 2 bases and J by 7 bases, with 11 bases between. CDR3 DNA sequence: TGTGCCAGCAGCTTATTGGACCAGATTGAAGCTTTCTTT. It yields the protein CASSLLDQIEAFF.

DNA of the CDR3: TGTGCCAGTAGTATAGGGTGGCGGGCGAACACCGGGGAGCTGTTTTTT. Amino acid sequence: CASSIGWRANTGELFF. The chain has TRBV19 and TRBJ2-2, with TRBD2 as a possible D gene (5 bases). The CDR3 contains 16 residues. Trimming pared 1 base from V and 0 bases from J, leaving 9 bases between. The germline V gene encodes CDR1 LNHDA and CDR2 SQIVND (reference sequence).

This rearrangement joins TRBV6-1 to TRBJ1-5; 7 positions match TRBD1. Germline assignment: CDR1 MNHNS and CDR2 SASEGT. V trimming: 10 bases; J trimming: 1 base; junction bases outside the gene matches: 16. The CDR3 sequence is 17 residues long. The DNA of the CDR3 is TGTGCCACGACGAGACAGGGTATACGTGGCAGCAATCAGCCCCAGCATTTT. Translating gives CATTRQGIRGSNQPQHF.

There are many counts of this clonotype. The chain employs TRBV28 and TRBJ1-1; TRBD1 agrees at 8 bases. CDR3 size: 15 residues. V was clipped by 4 bases and J by 0 bases; unmatched bases: 4. Germline-derived CDR1 and CDR2 are MDHEN and SYDVKM. CDR3 sequence (DNA): TGTGCCAGCAGTTCCTTGACAGGGGTGAACACTGAAGCTTTCTTT. This gives the protein CASSSLTGVNTEAFF.

The chain has TRBV6-2 or TRBV6-3 and TRBJ2-3, with D possibly being TRBD1 or TRBD2 (7 bases each). Germline loops: CDR1 MNHEY, CDR2 SVGEGT. The V end was cut by 5 bases, the J end by 6 bases, with 18 bases between. The CDR3 is made up of 15 amino acids. CDR3 sequence (DNA): TGTGCCAGCAGTGACGACAGGGCCGGGAGGGATACGCAGTATTTT. This gives the protein CASSDDRAGRDTQYF.

The gene calls are TRBV4-2 and TRBJ2-5, with D perhaps matching TRBD1 or TRBD2 (5 bases each). The CDR3 is made up of 15 amino acids. Trimming removed 0 bases from V and 4 bases from J, with 12 bases in between. The germline V gene encodes CDR1 LGHNA and CDR2 YNFKEQ. The CDR3 DNA is TGTGCCAGCAGCCAAGACCGGCAGGGAGTAGAGACCCAGTACTTC. This gives the protein CASSQDRQGVETQYF.

This clonotype was detected only a few times. The chain couples TRBV6-1 to TRBJ1-2; D not certain. This CDR3 contains 11 residues. Trimming shortened V by 6 bases and J by 7 bases, and 9 bases separated the two germline ends. Germline CDR1 reads MNHNS; CDR2 reads SASEGT. This CDR3 is CASSQEFGYTF. CDR3 DNA: TGTGCCAGCAGCCAGGAATTTGGCTACACCTTC.

This clonotype occurred a few times. The V gene is TRBV30, the J gene TRBJ1-5; D ambiguous. The germline V gene has CDR1 GTSNPN and CDR2 SVGIG (reference sequence). Trimming took 0 bases from V and 3 from J, leaving 12 bases between them. The CDR3 contains 15 residues. The CDR3 here is CAWSVTGFFNQPQHF. The CDR3 nucleotides are TGTGCCTGGAGTGTAACCGGCTTTTTCAATCAGCCCCAGCATTTT.

In this sample, this clonotype turned up many times. The chain has TRBV6-2 or TRBV6-3 and TRBJ2-7; D perhaps matches TRBD1 (5 bases). The CDR3 runs to 13 residues. Trimming removed 5 bases from V and 1 base from J, with 9 bases in between. Germline loops: CDR1 MNHEY, CDR2 SVGEGT. The DNA for the CDR3 is TGTGCCAGCAGTCAGGGAAAATCCTACGAGCAGTACTTC. Protein product: CASSQGKSYEQYF.

The chain is built from TRBV3-1 and TRBJ2-7; D unresolved. From germline, CDR1 is LGHDT and CDR2 YNNKEL (reference sequence). Trimming removed 0 bases from V and 1 base from J, with 7 bases in between. The CDR3 contains 14 residues. The CDR3 nucleotides read TGTGCCAGCAGCCAAGATCTCCTGTCCTACGAGCAGTACTTC. Its protein is CASSQDLLSYEQYF.

This clonotype appeared many times. The genes are TRBV29-1 and TRBJ2-1; 8 bases agree with TRBD1. The trim removed 7 bases at V and 6 bases at J, leaving 11 bases unmatched. In germline, CDR1 is SQVTM, CDR2 ANQGSEA. The CDR3 consists of 14 residues. CDR3 in amino acids: CSAGDRGQVNEQFF. CDR3 coding DNA: TGCAGCGCCGGAGACAGGGGTCAGGTCAATGAGCAGTTCTTC.

In DNA form, the CDR3 reads TGTGCCAGCGCAGGGGGAGTTTATGAGCAGTTCTTC. The encoded protein is CASAGGVYEQFF. The chain has TRBV28 and TRBJ2-1; 7 positions match TRBD1. The V and J ends lost 8 bases and 8 bases, in that order; junction bases with no gene match: 6. Germline V CDR1 and CDR2: MDHEN, SYDVKM. The CDR3 consists of 12 residues.

This clonotype was detected many times. This rearrangement joins TRBV7-2 to TRBJ2-7; 7 bases map to TRBD2. V dropped 4 bases and J dropped 0; count of bases not matched to a gene: 6. Germline CDR1 reads SGHTA; CDR2 reads FQGNSA. The CDR3 is 15 amino acids. The CDR3: CASSSQRGNSYEQYF. CDR3 in DNA: TGTGCCAGCAGCTCACAGCGGGGTAACTCCTACGAGCAGTACTTC.

On this clonotype: This may be a read error: a much more frequent sequence differs by one nucleotide. This sequence joins TRBV7-3 and TRBJ2-5, with D perhaps being TRBD1 or TRBD2 (5 bases each). The length of the CDR3 is 13 residues. Germline V gene data show CDR1 as SGHTA and CDR2 as FQGTGA. Trimming took off 7 bases at V and 5 bases at J, with 14 bases between the two ends. This CDR3 is CASIRGWGETQYF. The CDR3 DNA reads TGTGCCAGCATCCGCGGTTGGGGGGAGACCCAGTACTTC.

The chain links TRBV9 to TRBJ1-1, with D maybe TRBD1 (6 bases). This CDR3 has 15 residues. Per germline, CDR1 SGDLS and CDR2 YYNGEE. V was pared by 3 bases and J by 3 bases, with 15 bases between. CDR3 sequence (DNA): TGTGCCAGCAGCGAGGGGGGGGTGGCGGACACTGAAGCTTTCTTT. Translating gives CASSEGGVADTEAFF.